This T cell receptor beta chain was recorded in a study of response to subunit inactivated influenza vaccine. This clonotype was seen repeatedly, ten times or more. V was pared by 6 bases and J by 1 base, with 6 bases between. The CDR3 has 12 residues. Germline loops: CDR1 ENHRY, CDR2 SYGVKD. TCRdb passed the RT-PCR reads through MiXCR, listing each CDR3 protein once. Counted here are hundreds of thousands of distinct CDR3 sequences, approximately 10% occurring once; the ten biggest clones make up more than 8.5%. Sequenced here: PBMCs from blood, sampled on the day of vaccination. The genes are TRBV10-3 and TRBJ2-5; D gene uncertain. The TCR was taken from a man aged 45 to 65 who received an inactivated influenza vaccine. The CDR3 bases are TGTGCCATCAGAGGGCTCCAAGAGACCCAGTACTTC. Translation gives CAIRGLQETQYF.